The 23 T cell receptor beta chains below come from one sample, sequenced in a study of OX40 agonist ivuxolimab in advanced cancers. Profiled with immunoSEQ multiplex PCR; TCRdb holds only in-frame clones, not every one. The table includes around 8,000 clones, approximately 71% detected once. The source was CD4+ or CD8+ T cells sorted from blood, collected in a trial of the OX40 agonist ivuxolimab. All receptors derive from an adult with an advanced solid tumor such as melanoma, head and neck, liver or kidney cancer.

The chain links TRBV7-9 to TRBJ1-1; D remains ambiguous. Germline V CDR1 and CDR2: SEHNR, FQNEAQ (reference sequence). The CDR3 runs to 16 residues. V lost 5 bases, J lost 7 bases, and 23 bases lay in between. This chain's CDR3 is CASSPGGSPRPDEAFF. In nucleotides, the CDR3 is TGTGCCAGCAGCCCTGGTGGGAGTCCCCGGCCTGATGAAGCTTTCTTT.

V and J are TRBV27 and TRBJ1-2; 7 nucleotides agree with TRBD1. Germline V gene sequence: CDR1 MNHEY, CDR2 SMNVEV (reference sequence). V lost 0 bases and J lost 12; bases outside the gene matches: 7. The CDR3 extends over 13 amino acids. CDR3 loop: CASSLSPGGAHTF. The CDR3 nucleotides are TGTGCCAGCAGTTTATCCCCAGGGGGGGCCCACACCTTC.

This clone is deemed hyperexpanded. This chain uses TRBV15 with TRBJ1-4; D remains ambiguous. The CDR3 is 13 amino acids. In germline, CDR1 is LNHNV, CDR2 YYDKDF (reference sequence). The V and J ends lost 5 bases and 7 bases respectively, with 11 bases between them. The CDR3 coding sequence is TGTGCCACCAGCGGGATAGCGGGTGAAAAACTGTTTTTT. Its protein product is CATSGIAGEKLFF. Together with reference TRBV15 and TRBJ1-4, the CDR3 gives the full variable domain: DAMVIQNPRYQVTQFGKPVTLSCSQTLNHNVMYWYQQKSSQAPKLLFHYYDKDFNNEADTPDNFQSRRPNTSFCFLDIRSPGLGDTAMYLCATSGIAGEKLFFGSGTQLSVL.

This clone appeared a few times. CDR3 coding DNA: TGTGCCAGCAAAATGACAGAGAACACTGAAGCTTTCTTT. This encodes CASKMTENTEAFF. V is TRBV6-4 and J is TRBJ1-1; TRBD1 is a possible D gene (5 bases). Germline CDR1 MRHNA, CDR2 SNTAGT. Trimming left V 7 bases short and J 1 base short, with 10 bases between. The CDR3 sequence is 13 residues long.

CDR3 in amino acids: CASSLGSGSEAFF. The CDR3 DNA follows: TGTGCCAGCAGCTTGGGGAGTGGTTCTGAAGCTTTCTTT. The chain employs TRBV7-2 and TRBJ1-1; the D is unclear. Germline V gene sequence: CDR1 SGHTA, CDR2 FQGNSA. The CDR3 is 13 residues long. V shed 3 bases and J shed 6 bases, with 11 bases lying between them.

This rearrangement joins TRBV7-8 to TRBJ2-1, with 7 bases that match TRBD2. Per the germline V gene, CDR1 is SGHVS and CDR2 is FQNEAQ. The V gene end was trimmed by 8 bases and the J gene end by 2 bases; junction bases not matched to a gene: 6. This CDR3 has 14 amino acids. The CDR3 DNA is TGTGCCAGCGAGAACGCGGGGGCCTACAATGAGCAGTTCTTC. This gives the protein CASENAGAYNEQFF. The full variable domain, its missing parts supplied by reference TRBV7-8 and TRBJ2-1, is GAGVSQSPRYKVAKRGQDVALRCDPISGHVSLFWYQQALGQGPEFLTYFQNEAQLDKSGLPSDRFFAERPEGSVSTLKIQRTQQEDSAVYLCASENAGAYNEQFFGPGTRLTVL.

CDR3 amino acids: CAISESGQATSTGELFF. The CDR3 DNA reads as TGTGCCATCAGTGAGTCGGGGCAGGCGACTAGCACCGGGGAGCTGTTTTTT. V and J are TRBV10-3 and TRBJ2-2; tentative D call: TRBD2 (6 bases). The CDR3 extends over 17 amino acids. Germline V gives CDR1 ENHRY, CDR2 SYGVKD. V shed 0 bases and J shed 4 bases, with 15 bases lying between them.

CDR3 region: CASRRTTGDDEQYF. CDR3 DNA: TGTGCCAGCAGACGTACCACAGGGGACGACGAGCAGTACTTC. The chain links TRBV11-2 to TRBJ2-7; 7 bases are shared with TRBD1. Germline lookup yields CDR1 SGHAT and CDR2 FQNNGV. The CDR3 has 14 residues. V lost 6 bases to trimming and J lost 5 bases; unmatched junction nucleotides: 10.

The chain carries TRBV10-3 and TRBJ1-2, with D perhaps TRBD1 (5 bases). The CDR3 spans 15 residues. From germline, CDR1 is ENHRY and CDR2 SYGVKD. V shed 3 bases and J shed 4 bases, with 15 bases lying between them. CDR3 sequence (DNA): TGTGCCATCAGTGAAGGGGTAGGGACCGGCTATGGCTACACCTTC. Its translation: CAISEGVGTGYGYTF.

The rearrangement uses TRBV6-5 and TRBJ2-7; D is possibly TRBD2 (7 bases). Trimming left V 8 bases short and J 0 bases short, with 17 bases between. The V gene's germline CDR1 is MNHEY and CDR2 SVGAGI. The CDR3 totals 15 residues. This CDR3 is CASGGYERGSYEQYF. Written as DNA, the CDR3 is TGTGCCAGCGGGGGCTACGAGCGGGGCTCCTACGAGCAGTACTTC.

The chain combines TRBV27 with TRBJ1-2, with unresolved D. The V end was cut by 5 bases, the J end by 8 bases, with 15 bases between. This CDR3 is built from 13 residues. Germline lookup yields CDR1 MNHEY and CDR2 SMNVEV (reference sequence). The DNA of the CDR3 is TGTGCCAGCAGTCCCCCCCCCATGGTGGGCTACACCTTC. Translated: CASSPPPMVGYTF.

There are a few counts of this clone. The V call is TRBV9, the J call TRBJ2-2, with D unresolved. Germline V gives CDR1 SGDLS, CDR2 YYNGEE. The ends were cut back, 1 base at V and 1 base at J, with 8 bases in the middle. The CDR3 runs 15 residues. CDR3 protein: CASSVTTENTGELFF. The CDR3 nucleotides are TGTGCCAGCAGCGTAACCACCGAGAACACCGGGGAGCTGTTTTTT.

The J gene is TRBJ2-7, the V gene TRBV5-5; 7 nucleotides align to TRBD1. There are 14 residues in the CDR3. J gave up 0 bases and V 5 bases, and 5 bases lay outside the gene matches. Germline-derived CDR1 and CDR2 are SGHKS and YYEKEE (reference sequence). This CDR3 reads CASSTGTDSYEQYF. The DNA of the CDR3 is TGTGCCAGCAGTACCGGGACAGACTCCTACGAGCAGTACTTC. Variable domain in full (rest from reference TRBV5-5 and TRBJ2-7): DAGVTQSPTHLIKTRGQQVTLRCSPISGHKSVSWYQQVLGQGPQFIFQYYEKEERGRGNFPDRFSARQFPNYSSELNVNALLLGDSALYLCASSTGTDSYEQYFGPGTRLTVT.

This clone was seen a handful of times. This chain joins TRBV5-1 and TRBJ2-1; the D call may be TRBD1 or TRBD2 (6 bases each). The CDR3 is made up of 16 amino acids. Germline assignment: CDR1 SGHRS and CDR2 YFSETQ. The ends were cut back, 0 bases at V and 3 bases at J, with 13 bases in the middle. CDR3 residues: CASSLAVGGFYNEQFF. In DNA, the CDR3 is TGCGCCAGCAGCTTGGCCGTGGGGGGCTTCTACAATGAGCAGTTCTTC.

This chain joins TRBV30 and TRBJ1-4, with D unresolved. Germline V gene data show CDR1 as GTSNPN and CDR2 as SVGIG (reference sequence). The V end was cut by 2 bases, the J end by 3 bases, with 1 base between. The length of the CDR3 is 11 residues. The CDR3 sequence is CAWSSNEKLFF. CDR3 nucleotide sequence: TGTGCCTGGAGTTCTAATGAAAAACTGTTTTTT.

This chain joins TRBV6-4 and TRBJ1-1, with 7 bases identical to TRBD1. V dropped 3 bases and J dropped 4; count of bases not matched to a gene: 8. CDR3 length: 15 amino acids. CDR1 is MRHNA, CDR2 SNTAGT, per germline. The CDR3 is CASSEGAGGSTEAFF. Written as DNA, the CDR3 is TGTGCCAGCAGTGAAGGGGCAGGGGGTTCCACTGAAGCTTTCTTT.

This clone was counted between two and nine times. V and J are TRBV9 and TRBJ2-1; 8 bases line up with TRBD2. With V trimmed by 3 bases and J by 7 bases, 3 bases remained unmatched. Germline-derived CDR1 and CDR2 are SGDLS and YYNGEE. The CDR3 consists of 13 residues. The DNA of the CDR3 is TGTGCCAGCAGCGGGGCTAGCGGGAATGAGCAGTTCTTC. Its translation: CASSGASGNEQFF.

The genes are TRBV27 and TRBJ2-3; 7 bases match TRBD1. J gave up 5 bases and V 6 bases, and 11 bases lay outside the gene matches. Germline lookup yields CDR1 MNHEY and CDR2 SMNVEV (reference sequence). The CDR3 covers 15 residues. This CDR3 is CASSLTGMRGDTQYF. As DNA, the CDR3 is TGTGCCAGCAGCTTGACAGGGATGAGGGGAGATACGCAGTATTTT.

The rearrangement joins TRBV7-9 to TRBJ2-1, with D perhaps TRBD2 (6 bases). This CDR3 is 13 amino acids long. CDR1 is SEHNR, CDR2 FQNEAQ, per germline (reference sequence). With 4 bases removed from V and 10 bases from J, the gap between germline ends came to 14 bases. The CDR3 DNA follows: TGTGCCAGCAGCTCTGGGGGGACCAGGGAGCAGTTCTTC. Protein: CASSSGGTREQFF.

The J gene is TRBJ2-2, the V gene TRBV4-2; D ambiguous. Germline V gives CDR1 LGHNA, CDR2 YNFKEQ. The CDR3 spans 14 residues. Trimming removed 3 bases from V and 0 bases from J, with 5 bases in between. For the CDR3, the DNA is TGTGCCAGCAGCCACAAATCGAACACCGGGGAGCTGTTTTTT. This sequence encodes CASSHKSNTGELFF.

In its sample, this clone was seen a few times. The J gene is TRBJ1-6, the V gene TRBV6-1; D is ambiguous. Germline CDR1 and CDR2: MNHNS and SASEGT. Trimming stripped 1 base from V and 6 bases from J, with 7 bases between. The CDR3 has 14 amino acids. CDR3 in amino acids: CASSEEASNSPLHF. CDR3 nucleotides: TGTGCCAGCAGTGAAGAGGCAAGTAATTCACCCCTCCACTTT.

The gene calls are TRBV5-1 and TRBJ2-1, with D hard to call. V gave up 0 bases and J gave up 3 bases, with 10 bases separating them. Germline V gene sequence: CDR1 SGHRS, CDR2 YFSETQ. This CDR3 has 15 residues. CDR3 sequence: CASSLVPGDYNEQFF. CDR3 in DNA: TGCGCCAGCAGCTTGGTTCCGGGTGACTACAATGAGCAGTTCTTC.

The chain links TRBV7-9 to TRBJ2-2; 11 nucleotides agree with TRBD1. Germline trimming cut 4 bases from V and 5 bases from J; bases unmatched to any gene: 3. The CDR3 spans 15 residues. Germline values: CDR1 SEHNR, CDR2 FQNEAQ (reference sequence). The CDR3 spells CASSSGQGGTGELFF. Written as DNA, the CDR3 is TGTGCCAGCAGCTCGGGACAGGGGGGGACCGGGGAGCTGTTTTTT.